A single sample gave rise to the 27 T cell receptor beta chains below, sequenced in a study of regulatory T cells in long-lasting Graves disease. Investigators prepared the TCR beta libraries by applying iRepertoire HTBI primers and Arm-PCR of CDR3 regions. One entry per CDR3 protein, called by TCRdb with MiXCR from the multiplex PCR reads. The sample includes under 300,000 distinct CDR3 sequences, around 16% of them seen just once. Time point in this sample: newly diagnosed GD, antithyroid drugs for less than 3 months. Researchers made the TCR library from RNA that was extracted from PBMCs. Specimen: peripheral blood mononuclear cells (PBMCs), collected at new diagnosis, from a patient treated with antithyroid drugs. These receptors were taken from a female donor with Graves disease.

This clonotype was detected ten times or more. This chain joins TRBV7-9 and TRBJ2-5; no clear D gene. CDR3 length: 12 amino acids. The V gene lost 6 bases and the J gene lost 6 bases, with 11 bases spanning the gap. The germline CDR1 and CDR2 sequences are SEHNR and FQNEAQ (reference sequence). CDR3 region: CASSPSSKTQYF. DNA for the CDR3: TGTGCCAGCAGTCCATCATCGAAGACCCAGTACTTC. Full variable domain (outside the CDR3, taken from reference TRBV7-9 and TRBJ2-5): DTGVSQNPRHKITKRGQNVTFRCDPISEHNRLYWYRQTLGQGPEFLTYFQNEAQLEKSRLLSDRFSAERPKGSFSTLEIQRTEQGDSAMYLCASSPSSKTQYFGPGTRLLVL.

Ten or more counts support this clonotype. The V gene is TRBV2, the J gene TRBJ2-2; the match to TRBD1 covers 10 bases. Losses at the gene ends were 10 bases for V and 4 bases for J; bases not matched to a gene: 6. Germline lookup yields CDR1 SNHLY and CDR2 FYNNEI. This CDR3 has 14 residues. The CDR3 region is CATRDRGTTGELFF. Here the CDR3 DNA reads TGTGCCACCAGGGACAGGGGAACCACCGGGGAGCTGTTTTTT.

This clonotype was counted at least ten times. The V gene is TRBV5-1, the J gene TRBJ2-1, with 8 bases fitting TRBD1. The germline gives CDR1 SGHRS, CDR2 YFSETQ. The CDR3 is 15 residues long. Losses at the gene ends were 2 bases for V and 6 bases for J; bases not matched to a gene: 7. The CDR3 is CASSLWGQESNEQFF. The CDR3 nucleotides are TGCGCCAGCAGCTTATGGGGACAGGAGTCCAATGAGCAGTTCTTC.

This clonotype was recorded many times. The CDR3 is CATKPGQGGEKLFF. The DNA for the CDR3 is TGTGCCACCAAACCGGGACAGGGGGGTGAAAAACTGTTTTTT. V is TRBV28 and J is TRBJ1-4; the match to TRBD1 covers 11 bases. The CDR3 totals 14 residues. Germline V lookup: CDR1 MDHEN, CDR2 SYDVKM. Trimming removed 10 bases from V and 7 bases from J; junction bases left unmatched: 8.

This clonotype was observed at least ten times. V usage is TRBV3-1 and J usage is TRBJ2-2; 8 nucleotides match TRBD1. Germline values: CDR1 LGHDT, CDR2 YNNKEL (reference sequence). After removal of 1 base from V and 3 bases from J, the junction contained 4 bases not matched to a gene. The CDR3 totals 16 residues. DNA of the CDR3: TGTGCCAGCAGCCAAGTTCTGGACAGGGACACCGGGGAGCTGTTTTTT. It encodes CASSQVLDRDTGELFF.

Only one count was recorded for this clonotype. Since a much larger clone is just one base distant, this may be a read error. The rearrangement uses TRBV6-5 and TRBJ1-4, with 7 bases matching TRBD1. Germline lookup yields CDR1 MNHEY and CDR2 SVGAGI. The CDR3 spans 15 residues. CDR3 DNA sequence: TGTGTCAGCAGTTACTCGGGACAGATCTATGAAAAACTGTTTTTT. Protein sequence: CVSSYSGQIYEKLFF.

This clonotype turned up a few times. This likely stems from a read error, as it lies one base from a far larger clone. This sequence joins TRBV12-3 or TRBV12-4 and TRBJ2-1, with 7 bases aligning to TRBD1. There are 15 residues in the CDR3. This CDR3 is CASSLAAGTEETRYF. In nucleotides, the CDR3 is TGTGCCAGCAGTTTAGCGGCCGGGACAGAAGAGACCCGGTACTTC.

This clonotype was observed many times. The chain combines TRBV29-1 with TRBJ2-2; D unresolved. Germline V gene lookup returns CDR1 SQVTM and CDR2 ANQGSEA. V was pared by 4 bases and J by 0 bases, with 9 bases between. The CDR3 contains 14 residues. The CDR3 region is CSVVGTANTGELFF. The CDR3 DNA reads as TGCAGCGTTGTAGGTACCGCGAACACCGGGGAGCTGTTTTTT.

This clonotype was seen at least ten times. The chain recombines TRBV2 with TRBJ2-7; TRBD1 agrees at 7 bases. Germline CDR1 reads SNHLY; CDR2 reads FYNNEI. The CDR3 sequence is 14 residues long. V shed 6 bases, J shed 0 bases, and the junction held 5 bases outside the gene matches. The CDR3 DNA sequence: TGTGCCAGCAGCACGACAGGGAGCTCCTACGAGCAGTACTTC. This gives the protein CASSTTGSSYEQYF.

For this clonotype: A read error is the likely source, as a far larger clone sits one nucleotide away. The chain joins TRBV9 to TRBJ2-3; D is uncertain. Germline V lookup: CDR1 SGDLS, CDR2 YYNGEE. Trimming left V 3 bases short and J 0 bases short, with 14 bases between. This CDR3 spans 16 amino acids. Written as DNA, the CDR3 is TGTGCCAGCAGCGATCACGGTCGTGTCAGCACAGATACGCAGTATTTT. Translating gives CASSDHGRVSTDTQYF.

This clonotype appeared many times. V gene TRBV11-2 combines with J gene TRBJ2-7, with TRBD2 identical over 12 bases. The J segment lost 0 bases and the V segment lost 0 bases, leaving 6 bases of the junction unmatched. Per the germline V gene, CDR1 is SGHAT and CDR2 is FQNNGV. CDR3 length equals 18 residues. CDR3 nucleotide sequence: TGTGCCAGCAGCTTAGAAAGTGTGGGACTAGCGGGCTCCTACGAGCAGTACTTC. It specifies CASSLESVGLAGSYEQYF. The entire variable domain, with the rest obtained from reference TRBV11-2 and TRBJ2-7, is as follows: EAGVAQSPRYKIIEKRQSVAFWCNPISGHATLYWYQQILGQGPKLLIQFQNNGVVDDSQLPKDRFSAERLKGVDSTLKIQPAKLEDSAVYLCASSLESVGLAGSYEQYFGPGTRLTVT.

This clonotype was picked up many times. This sequence joins TRBV5-1 and TRBJ1-3; D remains ambiguous. V was cut by 2 bases and J by 0 bases, with 12 bases left in between. Looked up from germline, CDR1 is SGHRS and CDR2 is YFSETQ. The CDR3 spans 16 residues. CDR3 nucleotide sequence: TGCGCCAGCAGCTTATCCGGGCCCAGCTCTGGAAACACCATATATTTT. As protein: CASSLSGPSSGNTIYF.

This clonotype was seen repeatedly, ten times or more. Written as DNA, the CDR3 is TGTGCCAGCAGTTTAGGGGCCCCCCCCGACGAGCAGTACTTC. It specifies CASSLGAPPDEQYF. This rearrangement joins TRBV12-3 or TRBV12-4 to TRBJ2-7; D not resolved. Between the trimmed V and J ends, which lost 1 base and 5 bases, there was a span of 12 bases. This CDR3 contains 14 residues.

This clonotype has at least ten counts. The V gene is TRBV12-3 or TRBV12-4, the J gene TRBJ1-1; D not resolved. Trimming removed 3 bases at V and 5 bases at J, with 10 bases between. CDR3 length equals 13 residues. This CDR3 reads CASSFAGWTEAFF. The CDR3, as DNA: TGTGCCAGCAGTTTCGCGGGGTGGACTGAAGCTTTCTTT.

This clonotype has more than one count but fewer than ten. This sequence joins TRBV20-1 and TRBJ1-5; 7 bases are shared with TRBD1. The CDR3 totals 14 residues. The germline V gene encodes CDR1 DFQATT and CDR2 SNEGSKA (reference sequence). V trimming: 0 bases; J trimming: 5 bases; junction bases outside the gene matches: 4. Written as DNA, the CDR3 is TGCAGTGCTAGAGAGGGACAGCGCGATCAGCCCCAGCATTTT. It yields the protein CSAREGQRDQPQHF.

This clonotype was seen at least ten times. The CDR3 region has the DNA TGTGCCAGCAGCTTAGGAGTGACCCAGTACTTC. Residues: CASSLGVTQYF. The chain combines TRBV7-2 with TRBJ2-5; the D is unclear. Trimming removed 1 base from V and 7 bases from J, with 4 bases in between. This CDR3 spans 11 amino acids. Germline loops: CDR1 SGHTA, CDR2 FQGNSA.

This clonotype came up many times. The rearrangement uses TRBV3-1 and TRBJ2-7, with D unresolved. The CDR3 spans 15 residues. Germline V gene data show CDR1 as LGHDT and CDR2 as YNNKEL (reference sequence). Trimming shortened V by 4 bases and J by 2 bases, and 15 bases separated the two germline ends. The CDR3 sequence: CASSPAAGRPYEQYF. The CDR3 bases are TGTGCCAGCAGCCCAGCCGCAGGCAGGCCCTACGAGCAGTACTTC.

This clonotype was seen many times. The rearrangement links TRBV7-2 to TRBJ2-3, with 7 bases identical to TRBD2. Per the germline V gene, CDR1 is SGHTA and CDR2 is FQGNSA. The CDR3 runs to 13 residues. The ends lost 4 bases at V and 5 bases at J; junction bases unmatched: 3. The CDR3 region is CASSWGGRDTQYF. DNA of the CDR3: TGTGCCAGCAGCTGGGGGGGGAGAGATACGCAGTATTTT. Based on the CDR3 plus reference TRBV7-2 and TRBJ2-3, the full variable domain is GAGVSQSPSNKVTEKGKDVELRCDPISGHTALYWYRQSLGQGLEFLIYFQGNSAPDKSGLPSDRFSAERTGGSVSTLTIQRTQQEDSAVYLCASSWGGRDTQYFGPGTRLTVL.

Many counts were recorded for this clonotype. The chain employs TRBV24-1 and TRBJ2-1; 9 nucleotides align to TRBD2. Trimming at V came to 4 bases and at J to 5 bases, leaving 5 bases not matched to a gene. Germline V CDR1 and CDR2: KGHDR, SFDVKD. This CDR3 is 15 amino acids long. The CDR3 loop is CATSEQLAGNNEQFF. In DNA form, the CDR3 reads TGTGCCACCAGTGAGCAACTAGCGGGTAACAATGAGCAGTTCTTC.

This clonotype appeared many times. The V gene is TRBV19, the J gene TRBJ2-5, with a possible D match to TRBD2 (6 bases). V was cut by 5 bases and J by 2 bases, with 21 bases left in between. This CDR3 is built from 17 residues. CDR1 and CDR2 (germline): LNHDA, SQIVND (reference sequence). CDR3 coding DNA: TGTGCCAGTAGTCCGGGTGCGCTCGGCGGGATACAAGAGACCCAGTACTTC. Amino acid sequence: CASSPGALGGIQETQYF.

The chain combines TRBV11-3 with TRBJ2-1; TRBD2 might be the D (6 bases). The V gene's germline CDR1 is SGHNT and CDR2 YENEEA. The CDR3 extends over 16 amino acids. Trimming shortened V by 5 bases and J by 6 bases, and 20 bases separated the two germline ends. CDR3 sequence reads: CASSQSRDSLGNEQFF. The DNA for the CDR3 is TGTGCCAGCAGCCAAAGCCGGGACTCCCTTGGCAATGAGCAGTTCTTC.

In its sample, this clonotype was seen many times. The chain has TRBV10-3 and TRBJ2-1, with D maybe TRBD2 (6 bases). Deletions cut 2 bases from V and 5 bases from J, with 13 bases between. CDR3 length: 15 residues. CDR1 and CDR2 from the germline V gene are ENHRY and SYGVKD. The CDR3 region has the DNA TGTGCCATCAGTGAGATGGGGGAGCGGGACAATGAGCAGTTCTTC. Residues: CAISEMGERDNEQFF.

This clonotype occurred many times. At one of its ends the junction is not consistent with the germline gene, which may arise from a read error. The chain is built from TRBV30 and TRBJ2-1; TRBD2 agrees at 11 bases. Germline V lookup: CDR1 GTSNPN, CDR2 SVGIG (reference sequence). The CDR3 consists of 16 residues. In DNA, the CDR3 is TGTGCCTGTAGGGGACCGGGACTAGCGGTCAGAGGGCTTGGGATCTTC. As protein: CACRGPGLAVRGLGIF. The variable domain in full, completed from reference TRBV30 and TRBJ2-1, reads SQTIHQWPATLVQPVGSPLSLECTVEGTSNPNLYWYRQAAGRGLQLLFYSVGIGQISSEVPQNLSASRPQDRQFILSSKKLLLSDSGFYLCACRGPGLAVRGLGIFGPGTRLTVL.

This clonotype was observed a handful of times. The genes are TRBV11-3 and TRBJ2-2, with D tentatively TRBD2 (5 bases). V lost 4 bases and J 0 bases, leaving 18 bases between the germline ends. The CDR3 length is 18 residues. Per the germline V gene, CDR1 is SGHNT and CDR2 is YENEEA. CDR3 amino acids: CASSSLAVFTSNTGELFF. CDR3 sequence (DNA): TGTGCCAGCAGCTCCCTAGCAGTGTTCACTTCGAACACCGGGGAGCTGTTTTTT.

About this clonotype itself: A single base separates this from a much larger clone, so it may be a read error. CDR3 nucleotide sequence: TGCAGTGCTAGAGAAAGCAAAGCGGACACTGAAGCTTTCTTT. Its protein is CSARESKADTEAFF. This sequence joins TRBV20-1 and TRBJ1-1; D unresolved. CDR1 is DFQATT and CDR2 is SNEGSKA in the germline V gene (reference sequence). Trimming shortened V by 0 bases and J by 3 bases, and 11 bases separated the two germline ends. CDR3 length: 14 amino acids.

As regards this clonotype: This may arise from a read error, as a much more abundant clone is one base away. This chain connects TRBV9 to TRBJ1-1; the D gene is possibly TRBD1 (6 bases). This CDR3 region has 14 residues. Trimming left V 3 bases short and J 8 bases short, with 17 bases between. The germline gives CDR1 SGDLS, CDR2 YYNGEE. The DNA of the CDR3 is TGTGCCAGCAGCGCCCACTCCAACAGGGTCGAAGCTTTCTTT. Its translation: CASSAHSNRVEAFF. The entire variable domain, with the rest obtained from reference TRBV9 and TRBJ1-1, is as follows: DSGVTQTPKHLITATGQRVTLRCSPRSGDLSVYWYQQSLDQGLQFLIQYYNGEERAKGNILERFSAQQFPDLHSELNLSSLELGDSALYFCASSAHSNRVEAFFGQGTRLTVV.

At least ten counts were recorded for this clonotype. The J gene is TRBJ1-3, the V gene TRBV2; the D is unclear. The germline gives CDR1 SNHLY, CDR2 FYNNEI. Trimming left V 6 bases short and J 0 bases short, with 12 bases between. CDR3 length equals 15 residues. The CDR3 nucleotides read TGTGCCAGCAGACGGGCGTATTTCTCTGGAAACACCATATATTTT. Its translation: CASRRAYFSGNTIYF.